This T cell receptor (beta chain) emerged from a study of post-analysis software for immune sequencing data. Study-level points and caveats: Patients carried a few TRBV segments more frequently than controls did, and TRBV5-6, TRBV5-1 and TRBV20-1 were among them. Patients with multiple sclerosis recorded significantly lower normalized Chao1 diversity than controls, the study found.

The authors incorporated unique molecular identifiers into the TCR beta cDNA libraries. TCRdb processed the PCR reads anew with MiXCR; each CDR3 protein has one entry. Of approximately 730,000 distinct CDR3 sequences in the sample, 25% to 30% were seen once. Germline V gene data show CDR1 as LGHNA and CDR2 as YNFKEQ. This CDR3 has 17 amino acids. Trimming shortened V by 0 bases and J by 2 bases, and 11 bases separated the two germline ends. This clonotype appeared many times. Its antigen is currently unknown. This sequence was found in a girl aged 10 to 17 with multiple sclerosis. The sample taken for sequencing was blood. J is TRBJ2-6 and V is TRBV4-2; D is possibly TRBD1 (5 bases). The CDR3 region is CASSQDWGPAGANVLTF. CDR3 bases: TGTGCCAGCAGCCAAGATTGGGGCCCCGCTGGGGCCAACGTCCTGACTTTC.